A single sample gave rise to the 27 T cell receptor beta chains below, sequenced in a study of T cell repertoires in cytomegalovirus infection. From the reads, TCRdb called clonotypes with MiXCR, one entry per CDR3 protein. The profile shows around 630,000 distinct CDR3 sequences, more than 20% of them singletons. The sample taken for sequencing was CD8+ T cells from PBMCs. These TCRs come from a human donor in good health (CMV status not recorded). Some clones in this sample may be carry-over from other donors' samples.

The chain is built from TRBV5-4 and TRBJ2-3; D is undetermined. The germline V gene encodes CDR1 SGHNT and CDR2 YYREEE (reference sequence). This CDR3 contains 17 residues. The V and J ends lost 3 bases and 2 bases respectively, with 19 bases between them. Here the CDR3 reads CASSSPSMSPFTDTQYF. Written as DNA, the CDR3 is TGTGCCAGCAGCTCTCCCTCGATGTCGCCCTTCACAGATACGCAGTATTTT.

This rearrangement joins TRBV6-2 or TRBV6-3 to TRBJ1-6; D is undetermined. Trimming removed 10 bases at V and 9 bases at J, with 25 bases between. The CDR3 totals 16 residues. Looked up from germline, CDR1 is MNHEY and CDR2 is SVGEGT. The CDR3 nucleotides read TGTGCCACCAAGAACCGGGTCTCACTAACATTTTCACCCCTCCACTTT. This translates into CATKNRVSLTFSPLHF.

In this sample, this clonotype turned up many times. V and J are TRBV7-2 and TRBJ2-3; no clear D gene. Germline-derived CDR1 and CDR2 are SGHTA and FQGNSA. This CDR3 comprises 14 residues. V shed 0 bases and J shed 6 bases, with 10 bases lying between them. In DNA form, the CDR3 reads TGTGCCAGCAGCTTAGCAGTAGGAGCCGATACGCAGTATTTT. As protein: CASSLAVGADTQYF. The full variable domain, rest sourced from reference TRBV7-2 and TRBJ2-3, is GAGVSQSPSNKVTEKGKDVELRCDPISGHTALYWYRQSLGQGLEFLIYFQGNSAPDKSGLPSDRFSAERTGGSVSTLTIQRTQQEDSAVYLCASSLAVGADTQYFGPGTRLTVL.

On this clonotype: Germline and junction disagree at one end, which may indicate a read error. The V call is TRBV7-7, the J call TRBJ2-3; D not certain. Germline CDR1 SSHAT, CDR2 FNYEAQ (reference sequence). CDR3 length equals 12 residues. Written as DNA, the CDR3 is TGTACCAGCAGCTCCCTCACAGATACGCAGTATTTT. As protein: CTSSSLTDTQYF.

The rearrangement links TRBV14 to TRBJ2-7; a weak D match, TRBD2 (5 bases). The germline gives CDR1 SGHDN, CDR2 FVKESK. The length of the CDR3 is 13 residues. Trimming took off 6 bases at V and 7 bases at J, with 16 bases between the two ends. The CDR3 DNA reads as TGTGCCAGCAGTTCACGGACTGGCCGGGAGCAGTACTTC. It yields the protein CASSSRTGREQYF.

This clonotype was seen at least ten times. This sequence joins TRBV6-2 or TRBV6-3 and TRBJ2-1, with TRBD1 identical over 7 bases. V gave up 4 bases and J gave up 3 bases; unmatched junction bases: 0. In germline, CDR1 is MNHEY, CDR2 SVGEGT. This CDR3 has 13 residues. The chain's CDR3 is CASSWTGYNEQFF. For the CDR3, the DNA is TGTGCCAGCAGTTGGACAGGCTACAATGAGCAGTTCTTC.

This clonotype showed up many times. The chain joins TRBV7-8 to TRBJ2-1; perhaps TRBD1 as D (6 bases). Germline V gives CDR1 SGHVS, CDR2 FQNEAQ. The CDR3 extends over 18 amino acids. Trimming removed 3 bases from V and 6 bases from J, with 24 bases in between. The CDR3 spells CASSFEGIQLLRGNEQFF. The DNA of the CDR3 is TGTGCCAGCAGCTTCGAGGGCATCCAACTTCTCAGGGGCAATGAGCAGTTCTTC.

The rearrangement links TRBV29-1 to TRBJ2-2, with D possibly being TRBD2 (5 bases). V shed 5 bases and J shed 1 base, with 8 bases lying between them. The germline gives CDR1 SQVTM, CDR2 ANQGSEA. This CDR3 region has 13 residues. In DNA, the CDR3 is TGCAGCGTTTCGGCGGGGAACACCGGGGAGCTGTTTTTT. Translated: CSVSAGNTGELFF.

The chain links TRBV6-6 to TRBJ2-1; 10 nucleotides match TRBD2. From germline, CDR1 is MNHNY and CDR2 SVGAGI (reference sequence). The CDR3 has 16 residues. Losses at the gene ends were 6 bases for V and 10 bases for J; bases not matched to a gene: 15. The CDR3 region has the DNA TGTGCCAGCAGCCTCCGTCTTCTAGCGGGGGAGGTGGAGCAGTTCTTC. Translating it yields CASSLRLLAGEVEQFF.

The gene calls are TRBV6-9 and TRBJ2-3; possible D gene TRBD2, 5 bases. The CDR3 spans 13 residues. Trimming removed 4 bases from V and 9 bases from J, with 14 bases in between. Germline CDR1 reads MNHGY; CDR2 reads SVAAGI. This chain's CDR3 is CASSFDQASTQYF. The CDR3 nucleotides read TGTGCCAGCAGTTTCGACCAGGCTAGCACGCAGTATTTT.

This clonotype was seen repeatedly, ten times or more. The chain employs TRBV28 and TRBJ1-3, with D perhaps matching TRBD1 (6 bases). The length of the CDR3 is 14 residues. Trimming removed 4 bases at V and 0 bases at J, with 7 bases between. CDR1 MDHEN and CDR2 SYDVKM come from the germline V gene. CDR3 amino acids: CASSSDSSGNTIYF. The CDR3 bases are TGTGCCAGCAGTTCGGACAGCTCTGGAAACACCATATATTTT.

This clonotype was seen only a few times. The chain joins TRBV7-9 to TRBJ2-7; the D call may be TRBD1 or TRBD2 (6 bases each). V lost 1 base and J lost 3, with 16 bases in between. The CDR3 has 16 amino acids. Germline V CDR1 and CDR2: SEHNR, FQNEAQ (reference sequence). The CDR3 DNA follows: TGTGCCAGCAGCTTAGTGGGGGCGGGGAGCTACTACGAGCAGTACTTC. Amino acid sequence: CASSLVGAGSYYEQYF.

This clonotype was observed many times. For the CDR3, the DNA is TGTGCCAGCAGCTCAGGAGTGGATTTAGCCAAAAACATTCAGTACTTC. This gives the protein CASSSGVDLAKNIQYF. V and J are TRBV7-2 and TRBJ2-4; no clear D. V lost 4 bases and J 0 bases, leaving 13 bases between the germline ends. The V gene's germline CDR1 is SGHTA and CDR2 FQGNSA. This CDR3 is 16 amino acids long.

This clonotype was counted a few times. This chain joins TRBV6-2 or TRBV6-3 and TRBJ2-7; tentative D call: TRBD2 (6 bases). Germline CDR1 is MNHEY and CDR2 is SVGEGT. This CDR3 is built from 16 residues. V lost 4 bases, J lost 1 base, and 17 bases lay in between. The CDR3 DNA sequence: TGTGCCAGCAGTTCCCTCGAGACGGAGGGTTCCTACGAGCAGTACGTC. The encoded protein is CASSSLETEGSYEQYV.

The chain employs TRBV4-3 and TRBJ1-6; D is unclear. V shed 0 bases and J shed 10 bases, with 16 bases lying between them. Germline CDR1 is LGHNA and CDR2 is YSLEER. The CDR3 extends over 16 amino acids. Here the CDR3 reads CASSQDLTSSGSPLHF. For the CDR3, the DNA is TGCGCCAGCAGCCAAGATTTGACTTCCTCGGGGTCACCCCTCCACTTT.

This clonotype was counted at least ten times. This chain uses TRBV12-3 or TRBV12-4 with TRBJ2-1, with TRBD2 identical over 10 bases. There are 12 residues in the CDR3. The V and J ends lost 9 bases and 7 bases, in that order; junction bases with no gene match: 3. This CDR3 reads CASSGGRNEQFF. CDR3 in DNA: TGTGCCAGTAGCGGGGGGAGGAATGAGCAGTTCTTC.

This clonotype has at least ten counts. This chain connects TRBV7-2 to TRBJ1-5, with D possibly matching TRBD1 (6 bases). Trimming took off 5 bases at V and 6 bases at J, with 14 bases between the two ends. CDR1 and CDR2 from the germline V gene are SGHTA and FQGNSA. The CDR3 spans 14 residues. The CDR3: CASSPRGAGQPQHF. The CDR3 DNA reads TGTGCCAGCAGCCCACGGGGGGCAGGTCAGCCCCAGCATTTT.

In this sample, this clonotype turned up a few times. The chain uses TRBV6-1 and TRBJ2-5, with D maybe TRBD2 (5 bases). The CDR3 length is 14 residues. The germline V and J ends were trimmed by 7 bases and 5 bases, with 17 bases remaining between them. The germline V gene encodes CDR1 MNHNS and CDR2 SASEGT. This chain's CDR3 is CASKALTSGETQYF. Here the CDR3 DNA reads TGTGCCAGCAAAGCATTAACCTCGGGGGAGACCCAGTACTTC.

The J gene is TRBJ2-5, the V gene TRBV28; 10 bases are shared with TRBD2. The germline CDR1 and CDR2 sequences are MDHEN and SYDVKM. CDR3 length equals 17 residues. The ends lost 3 bases at V and 5 bases at J; junction bases unmatched: 12. CDR3 in DNA: TGTGCCAGCAGTTTGGGACTAGCGAGGGAAACGGGGGAGACCCAGTACTTC. Amino acid sequence: CASSLGLARETGETQYF.

There are a few counts of this clonotype. This rearrangement joins TRBV28 to TRBJ2-3; 7 bases fit TRBD2. V shed 6 bases and J 6 bases; nucleotides not matched to a gene: 9. Germline CDR1 and CDR2: MDHEN and SYDVKM. The CDR3 loop spans 14 amino acids. CDR3 in DNA: TGTGCCAGCAGACCGGGACTAACCGGTGATACGCAGTATTTT. It is translated as CASRPGLTGDTQYF.

This clonotype has at least ten counts. The chain joins TRBV12-3 or TRBV12-4 to TRBJ2-5; D might be TRBD1 (6 bases). The ends were cut back, 4 bases at V and 5 bases at J, with 14 bases in the middle. The CDR3 loop spans 14 amino acids. The CDR3 nucleotides read TGTGCCAGCAGTTCATGGGACATTACTGAGACCCAGTACTTC. Translated: CASSSWDITETQYF.

A few counts support this clonotype. This chain joins TRBV5-1 and TRBJ2-3; D is unresolved. The germline CDR1 and CDR2 sequences are SGHRS and YFSETQ. The CDR3 loop spans 14 amino acids. The germline V and J ends were trimmed by 1 base and 2 bases, with 8 bases remaining between them. CDR3 nucleotide sequence: TGCGCCAGCAGCTTGTACGGTAACACAGATACGCAGTATTTT. It specifies CASSLYGNTDTQYF.

This chain connects TRBV6-5 to TRBJ2-1, with a possible D match to TRBD1 (5 bases). CDR3 length equals 13 residues. The V gene lost 2 bases and the J gene lost 8 bases, with 10 bases spanning the gap. CDR1 and CDR2 (germline): MNHEY, SVGAGI. The DNA for the CDR3 is TGTGCCAGCAGTTACGGGGTAGGGGATGAGCAGTTCTTC. Translation: CASSYGVGDEQFF.

This clonotype was counted ten times or more. The V and J genes are TRBV7-9 and TRBJ1-1; TRBD1 might be the D (5 bases). The CDR3 consists of 17 residues. The germline gives CDR1 SEHNR, CDR2 FQNEAQ (reference sequence). V lost 8 bases to trimming and J lost 6 bases, with 28 bases between them. Written as DNA, the CDR3 is TGTGCCAGCCCCCCGGGTGGAGAAATACTATGGGGGGCTGAAGCTTTCTTT. Translated: CASPPGGEILWGAEAFF.

The chain recombines TRBV5-1 with TRBJ2-5; 7 bases agree with TRBD2. Germline loops: CDR1 SGHRS, CDR2 YFSETQ. After removal of 1 base from V and 2 bases from J, the junction contained 14 bases not matched to a gene. This CDR3 is 18 amino acids long. The CDR3 coding sequence is TGCGCCAGCAGCTTGAAGATATTTGCGGGGGATGATCAAGAGACCCAGTACTTC. Its protein product is CASSLKIFAGDDQETQYF.

The V and J genes are TRBV20-1 and TRBJ2-2; D possibly corresponds to TRBD2 (6 bases). This CDR3 contains 15 residues. V gave up 6 bases and J gave up 5 bases, with 19 bases separating them. The germline V gene encodes CDR1 DFQATT and CDR2 SNEGSKA (reference sequence). The CDR3 DNA is TGCAGTGCCCAATTCGCCGGTGGGGGGACCGGGGAGCTGTTTTTT. Its translation is CSAQFAGGGTGELFF.

This clonotype was observed a single time. V is TRBV28 and J is TRBJ2-2; the match to TRBD2 covers 7 bases. V was pared by 3 bases and J by 6 bases, with 7 bases of the junction left unmatched. Germline assignment: CDR1 MDHEN and CDR2 SYDVKM. The CDR3 runs to 15 residues. The CDR3 DNA follows: TGTGCCAGCAGTTTGAGGGAGGGGACCGCCGGGGAGCTGTTTTTT. Protein sequence: CASSLREGTAGELFF.